Listed here are 13 T cell receptor beta chains from one sample, sequenced in a study of beta chain features in type 1 diabetes. Every isolated RNA sample was fully reverse transcribed, so sequencing captured expressed TCRB transcripts. Clones were read by immunoSEQ multiplex PCR, and TCRdb kept only the in-frame ones, dropping some. The data hold about 230,000 clones, with 9.6% observed a single time. The specimen sequenced was naive CD4+ T cells from blood. These receptors all come from a woman aged 18-29 years in good health.

V usage is TRBV27 and J usage is TRBJ2-7; 7 positions agree with TRBD1. Per the germline V gene, CDR1 is MNHEY and CDR2 is SMNVEV (reference sequence). The J segment lost 8 bases and the V segment lost 4 bases, leaving 14 bases of the junction unmatched. This CDR3 is 15 amino acids long. CDR3 sequence (DNA): TGTGCCAGCAGTTCCCTCCTCAAGGGGGCAACGCAGCAGTACTTC. Translating it yields CASSSLLKGATQQYF.

This clone has more than one count but fewer than ten. The V and J genes are TRBV9 and TRBJ2-7; 13 bases line up with TRBD2. Germline CDR1 is SGDLS and CDR2 is YYNGEE. The CDR3 extends over 16 amino acids. The J segment lost 0 bases and the V segment lost 0 bases, leaving 0 bases of the junction unmatched. CDR3 sequence: CASSVGTSGSSYEQYF. The CDR3, as DNA: TGTGCCAGCAGCGTAGGGACTAGCGGGAGCTCCTACGAGCAGTACTTC. Variable domain in full (rest from reference TRBV9 and TRBJ2-7): DSGVTQTPKHLITATGQRVTLRCSPRSGDLSVYWYQQSLDQGLQFLIQYYNGEERAKGNILERFSAQQFPDLHSELNLSSLELGDSALYFCASSVGTSGSSYEQYFGPGTRLTVT.

The chain joins TRBV5-1 to TRBJ2-7; D is perhaps TRBD1 (5 bases). This CDR3 has 16 residues. The germline V and J ends were trimmed by 3 bases and 0 bases, with 16 bases remaining between them. CDR1 and CDR2 (germline): SGHRS, YFSETQ. The chain's CDR3 is CASSSPRRESSYEQYF. Here the CDR3 DNA reads TGCGCCAGCAGCTCCCCGCGCAGGGAAAGCTCCTACGAGCAGTACTTC. Combining the CDR3 with reference TRBV5-1 and TRBJ2-7 gives the whole variable domain KAGVTQTPRYLIKTRGQQVTLSCSPISGHRSVSWYQQTPGQGLQFLFEYFSETQRNKGNFPGRFSGRQFSNSRSEMNVSTLELGDSALYLCASSSPRRESSYEQYFGPGTRLTVT.

This clone was detected only a few times. This chain links TRBV29-1 with TRBJ2-3; tentatively, D is TRBD2 (6 bases). This CDR3 is 13 amino acids long. Germline CDR1 and CDR2: SQVTM and ANQGSEA. V lost 4 bases and J 4 bases, leaving 12 bases between the germline ends. The CDR3 region has the DNA TGCAGCGTTGTTGGGAGGATGGCAGATACGCAGTATTTT. This codes for CSVVGRMADTQYF.

The chain recombines TRBV2 with TRBJ1-4; TRBD1 matches 9 bases. The CDR3 extends over 14 amino acids. V gave up 3 bases and J gave up 8 bases; unmatched junction bases: 4. The germline V gene encodes CDR1 SNHLY and CDR2 FYNNEI. The CDR3: CASSDGTGKEKLFF. CDR3 in DNA: TGTGCCAGCAGTGACGGGACAGGGAAGGAAAAACTGTTTTTT.

This clone occurred a few times. This rearrangement joins TRBV9 to TRBJ2-7; 12 nucleotides match TRBD1. The ends lost 3 bases at V and 5 bases at J; junction bases unmatched: 6. The germline CDR1 and CDR2 sequences are SGDLS and YYNGEE. The CDR3 has 15 amino acids. CDR3 region: CASSGPGQGAHEQYF. The CDR3 nucleotides are TGTGCCAGCAGCGGACCGGGACAGGGGGCCCACGAGCAGTACTTC.

The gene calls are TRBV7-6 and TRBJ2-5, with D perhaps TRBD1 (6 bases). CDR1 SGHVS and CDR2 FNYEAQ come from the germline V gene. This CDR3 is built from 14 residues. The V gene lost 5 bases and the J gene lost 1 base, with 11 bases spanning the gap. The CDR3 reads CASSPGTLQETQYF. Here the CDR3 DNA reads TGTGCCAGCAGCCCCGGGACACTCCAAGAGACCCAGTACTTC.

This chain connects TRBV5-1 to TRBJ1-1, with D unclear. CDR1 is SGHRS, CDR2 YFSETQ, per germline. The CDR3 loop spans 15 amino acids. V was pared by 0 bases and J by 4 bases, with 13 bases between. The CDR3 loop reads CASSLGGGRGTEAFF. The CDR3 DNA is TGCGCCAGCAGCTTGGGCGGCGGTCGAGGCACTGAAGCTTTCTTT.

The V and J genes are TRBV30 and TRBJ1-3; possible D gene TRBD1, 5 bases. The V end was cut by 3 bases, the J end by 7 bases, with 19 bases between. Germline values: CDR1 GTSNPN, CDR2 SVGIG (reference sequence). The CDR3 spans 15 residues. This CDR3 is CAWSVLAGISNTIYF. CDR3 sequence (DNA): TGTGCCTGGAGCGTGTTAGCAGGGATTTCCAACACCATATATTTT.

The V call is TRBV27, the J call TRBJ2-3, with D perhaps matching TRBD2 (6 bases). Trimming left V 7 bases short and J 0 bases short, with 20 bases between. The CDR3 loop spans 17 amino acids. Per germline, CDR1 MNHEY and CDR2 SMNVEV (reference sequence). CDR3 DNA sequence: TGTGCCAGCACCCCTCTAGCGTGGCGGACTAGCACAGATACGCAGTATTTT. This codes for CASTPLAWRTSTDTQYF.

This clone turned up a few times. This chain links TRBV5-1 with TRBJ2-5; D is perhaps TRBD2 (6 bases). V gave up 3 bases and J gave up 7 bases, with 19 bases separating them. Germline V lookup: CDR1 SGHRS, CDR2 YFSETQ. This CDR3 has 15 residues. The CDR3 sequence is CASSSTGLPEGTQYF. CDR3 coding DNA: TGCGCCAGCAGCTCAACGGGACTCCCCGAAGGGACCCAGTACTTC.

This chain uses TRBV5-1 with TRBJ1-6; D is ambiguous. Germline CDR1 is SGHRS and CDR2 is YFSETQ. The CDR3 has 14 amino acids. Trimming removed 1 base at V and 6 bases at J, with 8 bases between. CDR3 bases: TGCGCCAGCAGCTTGACAGCCCCTAATTCACCCCTCCACTTT. It is translated as CASSLTAPNSPLHF.

This clone was seen a few times. The J gene is TRBJ1-4, the V gene TRBV5-6; 8 nucleotides agree with TRBD1. This CDR3 spans 15 amino acids. Unmatched junction bases numbered 7, after V lost 4 bases and J lost 5 bases. Germline CDR1 is SGHDT and CDR2 is YYEEEE. The CDR3 spells CASSGGQGANEKLFF. CDR3 nucleotides: TGTGCCAGCAGCGGTGGACAGGGCGCCAATGAAAAACTGTTTTTT.